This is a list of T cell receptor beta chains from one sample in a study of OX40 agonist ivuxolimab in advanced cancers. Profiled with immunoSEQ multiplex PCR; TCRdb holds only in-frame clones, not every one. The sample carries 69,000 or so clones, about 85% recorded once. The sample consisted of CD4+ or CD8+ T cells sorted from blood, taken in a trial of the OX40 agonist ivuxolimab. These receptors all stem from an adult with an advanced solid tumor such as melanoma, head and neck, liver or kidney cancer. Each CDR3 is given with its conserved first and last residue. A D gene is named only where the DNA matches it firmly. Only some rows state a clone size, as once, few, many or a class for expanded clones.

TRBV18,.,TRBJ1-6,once,CASSPSEDSPLHF,TGTGCCAGCTCACCATCCGAGGATTCACCCCTCCACTTT
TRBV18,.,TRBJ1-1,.,CASSPQRARTEAFF,TGTGCCAGCTCACCACAGAGGGCGCGAACTGAAGCTTTCTTT
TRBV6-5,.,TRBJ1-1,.,CASSYGAANTEAFF,TGTGCCAGCAGTTACGGGGCAGCGAACACTGAAGCTTTCTTT
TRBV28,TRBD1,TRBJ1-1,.,CASPGQGEPEAFF,TGTGCCAGCCCCGGACAGGGGGAGCCTGAAGCTTTCTTT
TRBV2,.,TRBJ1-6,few,CASRKEGGVSPLHF,TGTGCCAGCAGGAAAGAGGGGGGGGTTTCACCCCTCCACTTT
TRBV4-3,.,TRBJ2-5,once,CASSQDVRHQETQYF,TGCGCCAGCAGCCAAGACGTCAGACACCAAGAGACCCAGTACTTC
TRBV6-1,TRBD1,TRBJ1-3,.,CASSEDRGEFPRGSTIYF,TGTGCCAGCAGTGAAGACAGGGGGGAGTTCCCTCGAGGAAGCACCATATATTTT
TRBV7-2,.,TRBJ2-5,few,CASSLSRLTKETQYF,TGTGCCAGCAGCTTATCTAGGCTAACCAAAGAGACCCAGTACTTC
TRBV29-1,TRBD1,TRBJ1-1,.,CSVSGQGGVGGTEAFF,TGCAGCGTTTCTGGACAGGGGGGGGTAGGTGGCACTGAAGCTTTCTTT
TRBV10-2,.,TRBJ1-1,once,CASSEFGYSGETEAFF,TGCGCCAGCAGTGAGTTCGGTTACTCAGGGGAAACTGAAGCTTTCTTT
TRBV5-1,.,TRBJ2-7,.,CASSFGGGPGEVYEQYF,TGCGCCAGCAGCTTTGGAGGGGGCCCCGGGGAGGTCTACGAGCAGTACTTC
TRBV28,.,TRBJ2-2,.,CASSQRWELFF,TGTGCCAGCTCGCAAAGGTGGGAGCTGTTTTTT
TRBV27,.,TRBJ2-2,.,CASMGGGGQGKRELFF,TGTGCCAGCATGGGGGGCGGGGGCCAGGGAAAGCGGGAGCTGTTTTTT
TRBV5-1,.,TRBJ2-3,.,CASSLEENPSTDTQYF,TGCGCCAGCAGCTTGGAAGAGAATCCGTCCACAGATACGCAGTATTTT
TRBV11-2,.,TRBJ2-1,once,CASSLDRNEQFF,TGTGCCAGCAGCTTAGATCGGAATGAGCAGTTCTTC
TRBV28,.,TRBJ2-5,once,CASSLTTDQETQYF,TGTGCCAGCAGTTTGACGACAGACCAAGAGACCCAGTACTTC
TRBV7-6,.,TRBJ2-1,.,CASSQGTSTQFF,TGTGCCAGCAGCCAGGGGACATCCACGCAGTTCTTC
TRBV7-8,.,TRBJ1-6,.,CASSFGHAESSPLHF,TGTGCCAGCAGCTTCGGACACGCAGAAAGCTCACCCCTCCACTTT
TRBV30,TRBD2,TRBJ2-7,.,CAWSRDGLVYEQYF,TGTGCCTGGAGTAGGGACGGACTAGTCTACGAGCAGTACTTC
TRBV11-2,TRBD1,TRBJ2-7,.,CASSYNTGQGNEQYF,TGTGCCAGCAGTTATAACACGGGACAGGGTAACGAGCAGTACTTC
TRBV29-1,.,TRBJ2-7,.,CSAVGDYEQYF,TGCAGCGCCGTGGGCGACTACGAGCAGTACTTC
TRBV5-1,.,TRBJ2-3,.,CASSLGRFTDTQYF,TGCGCCAGCAGCTTGGGACGGTTTACAGATACGCAGTATTTT
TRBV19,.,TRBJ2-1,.,CASSSQGYYNEQFF,TGTGCCAGTAGTTCACAGGGTTACTACAATGAGCAGTTCTTC
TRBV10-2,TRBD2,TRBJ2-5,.,CASSQRGRGETQYF,TGCGCCAGCAGTCAGCGGGGGAGGGGAGAGACCCAGTACTTC
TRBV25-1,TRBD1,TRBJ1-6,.,CASRGQGDNSPLHF,TGTGCCAGCAGAGGTCAGGGGGATAATTCACCCCTCCACTTT
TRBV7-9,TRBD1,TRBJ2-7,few,CASSSPATGVYEQYF,TGTGCCAGCAGCTCCCCGGCGACAGGGGTCTACGAGCAGTACTTC
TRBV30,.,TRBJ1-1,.,CAWRGVGWNTEAFF,TGTGCCTGGAGAGGGGTGGGGTGGAACACTGAAGCTTTCTTT
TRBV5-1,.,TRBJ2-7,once,CASSPGTAIAEQYF,TGCGCCAGCAGCCCCGGGACGGCCATAGCCGAGCAGTACTTC
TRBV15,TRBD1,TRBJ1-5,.,CATSRDPQMTGGRQPQHF,TGTGCCACCAGCAGAGACCCCCAAATGACAGGGGGCCGTCAGCCCCAGCATTTT
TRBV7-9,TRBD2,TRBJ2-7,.,CASSLSASGGYEQYF,TGTGCCAGCAGTTTGTCGGCTAGCGGGGGGTACGAGCAGTACTTC
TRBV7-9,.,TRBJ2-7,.,CASSVAGNEQYF,TGTGCCAGCAGCGTGGCGGGGAACGAGCAGTACTTC
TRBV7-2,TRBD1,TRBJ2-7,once,CASSLATGGLYEQYF,TGTGCCAGCAGCTTAGCGACAGGGGGCCTCTACGAGCAGTACTTC
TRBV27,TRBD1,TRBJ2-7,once,CASSWGQATSEQYF,TGTGCCAGCAGTTGGGGACAGGCGACCTCCGAGCAGTACTTC
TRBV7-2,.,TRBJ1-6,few,CASSTSPTGYNSPLHF,TGTGCCAGCAGCACGAGCCCAACGGGCTATAATTCACCCCTCCACTTT
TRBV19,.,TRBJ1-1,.,CASSIVRGWGAEAFF,TGTGCCAGTAGTATAGTGCGGGGATGGGGAGCGGAAGCTTTCTTT
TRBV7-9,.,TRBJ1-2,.,CASSLGTDSSWDYGYTF,TGTGCCAGCAGCTTAGGGACAGACAGTTCATGGGACTATGGCTACACCTTC
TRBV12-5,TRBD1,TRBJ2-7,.,CASGLGTGANHEQYF,TGTGCTAGTGGTTTGGGGACAGGGGCCAATCACGAGCAGTACTTC
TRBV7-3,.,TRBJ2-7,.,CASSPTRNSYEQYF,TGTGCCAGCAGTCCCACCCGGAACTCCTACGAGCAGTACTTC
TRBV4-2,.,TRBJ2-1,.,CASSYGRYNEQFF,TGTGCCAGCAGTTATGGACGCTACAATGAGCAGTTCTTC
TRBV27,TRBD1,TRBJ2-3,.,CASSPRWTGTDTQYF,TGTGCCAGCAGTCCACGATGGACAGGGACAGATACGCAGTATTTT
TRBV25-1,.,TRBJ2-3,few,CATSGVIGTDTQYF,TGTGCCACCTCAGGGGTAATCGGCACAGATACGCAGTATTTT
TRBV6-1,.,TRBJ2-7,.,CASTGEGYEQYF,TGTGCCAGCACGGGGGAAGGGTACGAGCAGTACTTC
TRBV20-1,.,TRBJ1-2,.,CSATPGDGYTF,TGCAGTGCAACCCCAGGGGATGGCTACACCTTC
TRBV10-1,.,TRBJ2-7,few,CASSESGRLYEQYF,TGCGCCAGCAGTGAGTCGGGTAGGCTCTACGAGCAGTACTTC
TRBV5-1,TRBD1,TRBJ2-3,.,CASSRGDRDTDTQYF,TGCGCCAGCAGCAGAGGGGACAGGGACACAGATACGCAGTATTTT
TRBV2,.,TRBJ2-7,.,CASSDSPFLQYF,TGTGCCAGCAGTGACAGCCCTTTTTTGCAGTACTTC
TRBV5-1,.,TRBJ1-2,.,CASSDDGSYGYTF,TGCGCCAGCAGCGACGACGGCTCCTATGGCTACACCTTC
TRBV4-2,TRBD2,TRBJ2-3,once,CASSRRAGGRWDTDTQYF,TGTGCCAGCAGCCGGCGGGCGGGAGGCAGATGGGACACAGATACGCAGTATTTT
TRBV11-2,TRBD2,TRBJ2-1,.,CASSPSGGSTNEQFF,TGTGCCAGCAGCCCGTCTGGCGGGAGTACCAATGAGCAGTTCTTC
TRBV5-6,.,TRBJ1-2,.,CASSPGQSFRGYTF,TGTGCCAGCAGCCCCGGACAGTCCTTTCGGGGCTACACCTTC
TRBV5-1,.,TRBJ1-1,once,CASSLAPGGTEAFF,TGCGCCAGCAGCTTGGCCCCGGGGGGGACTGAAGCTTTCTTT
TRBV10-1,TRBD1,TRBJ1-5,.,CASSESPQGALNQPQHF,TGCGCCAGCAGTGAGAGCCCTCAGGGGGCCCTCAATCAGCCCCAGCATTTT
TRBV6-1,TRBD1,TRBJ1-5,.,CASSELGQGYQPQHF,TGTGCCAGCAGTGAATTGGGACAGGGTTATCAGCCCCAGCATTTT
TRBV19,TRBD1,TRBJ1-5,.,CASSPRGLSNQPQHF,TGTGCCAGTAGTCCCAGGGGGCTAAGCAATCAGCCCCAGCATTTT
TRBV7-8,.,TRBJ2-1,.,CASSSIGQPYNEQFF,TGTGCCAGCAGCTCAATAGGACAGCCCTACAATGAGCAGTTCTTC
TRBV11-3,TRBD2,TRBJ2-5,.,CASSLGLAGVETQYF,TGTGCCAGCAGCTTGGGGTTAGCGGGAGTGGAGACCCAGTACTTC